These 2 T cell receptor beta chains originate from one sample sequenced in a study of T cells in Graves' hyperthyroidism and ophthalmopathy. RNA transcripts provided the source from which TCR beta CDR3 regions were amplified. Researchers ran a first-round RT-PCR on the TCR CDR3 using the HTBI primer set. MiXCR, applied by TCRdb to the multiplex PCR reads, yields one record per CDR3 protein. The table records a few hundred thousand distinct CDR3 sequences, around 19% of them present only once. Material: blood. The receptors were sampled from a man aged 50 or older with Graves' ophthalmopathy.

This chain uses TRBV10-3 with TRBJ2-5, with a tentative D call TRBD2 (5 bases). V was pared by 10 bases and J by 1 base, with 16 bases between. CDR3 size: 14 residues. Germline CDR1 ENHRY, CDR2 SYGVKD. The CDR3: CATELEDGQETQYF. CDR3 nucleotide sequence: TGTGCCACCGAACTAGAGGACGGCCAAGAGACCCAGTACTTC.

This rearrangement joins TRBV6-1 to TRBJ2-1; D is perhaps TRBD1 (6 bases). Germline V gene lookup returns CDR1 MNHNS and CDR2 SASEGT. Trimming removed 6 bases at V and 4 bases at J, with 19 bases between. The CDR3 spans 16 residues. The CDR3 DNA sequence: TGTGCCAGCAGACGACCTGGGGGCGGAGATTACAATGAGCAGTTCTTC. This encodes CASRRPGGGDYNEQFF.